These 18 T cell receptor beta chains came from one sample sequenced in a study of T cells in Graves' hyperthyroidism and ophthalmopathy. Researchers amplified the TCR beta CDR3 regions from RNA transcripts. Initially, a first-round RT-PCR of the TCR CDR3 employed the HTBI primer set. TCRdb fed the multiplex PCR reads into MiXCR, producing one record per CDR3 protein. The sample yields 390,000 or so distinct CDR3 sequences, roughly 14% seen once. The specimen sequenced was blood. All receptors derive from a man aged 18 to 35 with Graves' ophthalmopathy.

This clonotype turned up a few times. This chain uses TRBV10-3 with TRBJ1-5; D is perhaps TRBD1 (5 bases). CDR3 length equals 14 residues. Deletions cut 3 bases from V and 5 bases from J, with 11 bases between. Germline CDR1 ENHRY, CDR2 SYGVKD. The CDR3: CAISDTQGDQPQHF. The CDR3 nucleotides are TGTGCCATCAGTGATACGCAGGGCGATCAGCCCCAGCATTTT.

Only a few counts were recorded for this clonotype. A much larger clone lies a single base off, so this may be a read error. V usage is TRBV29-1 and J usage is TRBJ2-7; 10 bases are shared with TRBD1. The CDR3 extends over 14 amino acids. Germline V gives CDR1 SQVTM, CDR2 ANQGSEA. Trimming at V came to 6 bases and at J to 6 bases, leaving 11 bases not matched to a gene. The DNA of the CDR3 is TGCAGCGTCGCGAAGGGGACAGGGGACGGCGAGCAGTACTTC. Translated, it gives CSVAKGTGDGEQYF.

The J gene is TRBJ1-1, the V gene TRBV4-1; tentatively, D is TRBD1 (6 bases). Germline V gives CDR1 MGHRA, CDR2 YSYEKL. This CDR3 is 15 amino acids long. Trimming pared 1 base from V and 5 bases from J, leaving 14 bases between. CDR3 in amino acids: CASSQGSGAATEAFF. Here the CDR3 DNA reads TGCGCCAGCAGCCAAGGCTCGGGGGCGGCGACTGAAGCTTTCTTT.

The table lists this clonotype with many counts. J is TRBJ2-1 and V is TRBV4-1; maybe TRBD1 (5 bases). V was cut by 0 bases and J by 9 bases, with 12 bases left in between. The germline CDR1 and CDR2 sequences are MGHRA and YSYEKL. CDR3 length: 14 amino acids. In nucleotides, the CDR3 is TGCGCCAGCAGCCAAGAGGGGCTGGTTGGTGAGCAGTTCTTC. As protein: CASSQEGLVGEQFF.

This chain uses TRBV20-1 with TRBJ2-1; 11 bases map to TRBD2. There are 12 residues in the CDR3. Germline CDR1 and CDR2: DFQATT and SNEGSKA (reference sequence). J was trimmed by 8 bases and V by 5 bases; bases with no gene match: 2. The chain's CDR3 is CSAGLAGDEQFF. In nucleotides, the CDR3 is TGCAGTGCTGGACTAGCGGGCGATGAGCAGTTCTTC.

The chain recombines TRBV5-1 with TRBJ1-2, with TRBD1 matching 7 bases. Trimming took 4 bases from V and 4 from J; bases not matched to a gene: 19. Per the germline V gene, CDR1 is SGHRS and CDR2 is YFSETQ. This CDR3 contains 18 residues. CDR3 protein: CASSNEGTDRSLGYGYTF. The DNA of the CDR3 is TGCGCCAGCAGCAATGAGGGAACGGACAGGTCCCTTGGCTATGGCTACACCTTC.

This clonotype was recorded many times. The rearrangement links TRBV12-3 or TRBV12-4 to TRBJ2-3; D unresolved. This CDR3 has 11 amino acids. With 1 base removed from V and 7 bases from J, the gap between germline ends came to 3 bases. CDR3 protein: CASSLVNTQYF. The DNA for the CDR3 is TGTGCCAGCAGTTTAGTAAATACGCAGTATTTT.

This chain links TRBV5-4 with TRBJ2-5; D possibly corresponds to TRBD2 (5 bases). Germline V gene sequence: CDR1 SGHNT, CDR2 YYREEE (reference sequence). V was pared by 0 bases and J by 3 bases, with 15 bases between. The CDR3 contains 16 residues. CDR3 sequence (DNA): TGTGCCAGCAGCTTGGGATTTAGCGCGTACGAAGAGACCCAGTACTTC. Protein product: CASSLGFSAYEETQYF.

V gene TRBV5-6 combines with J gene TRBJ1-1, with TRBD1 as a possible D gene (5 bases). CDR1 and CDR2 from the germline V gene are SGHDT and YYEEEE. V lost 7 bases and J 1 base, leaving 17 bases between the germline ends. CDR3 length: 15 amino acids. CDR3 bases: TGTGCCAGCCTTAGGAGGGTGGGACCGAACACTGAAGCTTTCTTT. Translated: CASLRRVGPNTEAFF.

This clonotype was recorded many times. Relative to the germline gene, one junction end is altered; a read error may explain this. CDR3 loop: CASSLALRGLGGNEQFF. The CDR3 DNA is TGTGCCAGCAGCTTAGCCCTCAGGGGACTAGGAGGCAATGAGCAGTTCTTC. This sequence joins TRBV12-3 or TRBV12-4 and TRBJ2-1; 8 nucleotides match TRBD2. The CDR3 length is 17 residues.

Of note for this clonotype: A read error may explain this, as a much larger clone is one base away. This chain connects TRBV4-2 to TRBJ2-3; the match to TRBD2 covers 9 bases. V shed 5 bases and J 1 base; nucleotides not matched to a gene: 1. Per the germline V gene, CDR1 is LGHNA and CDR2 is YNFKEQ. CDR3 length: 14 amino acids. In nucleotides, the CDR3 is TGTGCCAGCAGCATAGCGGGGGGCACAGATACGCAGTATTTT. It codes for CASSIAGGTDTQYF.

This clonotype was counted many times. This chain joins TRBV5-1 and TRBJ2-3; TRBD1 matches at 7 bases. This CDR3 spans 16 amino acids. CDR1 is SGHRS, CDR2 YFSETQ, per germline. J lost 2 bases, V lost 4 bases, and 10 bases had no gene match. The CDR3 nucleotides are TGCGCCAGCAGCGGACCGGGACAGCTAATCACAGATACGCAGTATTTT. Protein: CASSGPGQLITDTQYF.

The gene calls are TRBV20-1 and TRBJ2-1, with D tentatively TRBD2 (5 bases). The germline V and J ends were trimmed by 0 bases and 15 bases, with 15 bases remaining between them. This CDR3 has 12 amino acids. Per germline, CDR1 DFQATT and CDR2 SNEGSKA (reference sequence). The CDR3 spells CSARDLAPLRFF. The CDR3 DNA reads as TGCAGTGCTAGAGATCTAGCCCCCCTGCGGTTCTTC.

This clonotype was recorded at least ten times. The gene calls are TRBV24-1 and TRBJ2-1; D uncertain. Trimming removed 5 bases from V and 5 bases from J, with 24 bases in between. The CDR3 consists of 18 residues. CDR1 is KGHDR, CDR2 SFDVKD, per germline. As DNA, the CDR3 is TGTGCCACCAGTGGGGTACCCAGAGCCAGAACAATGAACAATGAGCAGTTCTTC. Protein: CATSGVPRARTMNNEQFF.

The V gene is TRBV6-4, the J gene TRBJ1-5; no reliable D call. CDR3 length equals 18 residues. Germline CDR1 MRHNA, CDR2 SNTAGT. Trimming removed 4 bases at V and 9 bases at J, with 28 bases between. CDR3 amino acids: CASSVPVKSTGPGRPQHF. DNA of the CDR3: TGTGCCAGCAGTGTCCCAGTGAAATCTACCGGTCCCGGACGGCCCCAGCATTTT.

The chain has TRBV9 and TRBJ2-7, with 11 positions matching TRBD2. The CDR3 totals 16 residues. Trimming removed 3 bases from V and 2 bases from J; junction bases left unmatched: 7. CDR1 SGDLS and CDR2 YYNGEE come from the germline V gene. The CDR3 DNA sequence: TGTGCCAGCAGCGAGGGTACTAGCGGGGGAGCCTACGAGCAGTACTTC. It codes for CASSEGTSGGAYEQYF.

This chain connects TRBV27 to TRBJ2-7, with TRBD2 matching over 12 bases. The CDR3 has 15 residues. Germline CDR1 MNHEY, CDR2 SMNVEV (reference sequence). Unmatched junction bases numbered 9, after V lost 5 bases and J lost 7 bases. Written as DNA, the CDR3 is TGTGCCAGCAGTCTCCTAGCGGGGGGGTTAGGAGAGCAGTACTTC. Amino acids: CASSLLAGGLGEQYF.

This clonotype was detected only a few times. The rearrangement uses TRBV3-1 and TRBJ2-3; possibly TRBD2 for D (6 bases). CDR1 LGHDT and CDR2 YNNKEL come from the germline V gene (reference sequence). The CDR3 is 15 amino acids. The V gene lost 1 base and the J gene lost 4 bases, with 12 bases spanning the gap. The CDR3 coding sequence is TGTGCCAGCAGCCAAGTTCTTTGGGGGGCAGATACGCAGTATTTT. It is translated as CASSQVLWGADTQYF.